The TCR beta chain under discussion was sequenced for a study of cytomegalovirus exposure and HLA in healthy donors. The PCR made use of 60 Vbeta and 13 Jbeta primers. The table came from immunoSEQ multiplex PCR; TCRdb's copy has only in-frame clones and leaves some out. The sample has about 200,000 clones; about 79% are singletons. Study conclusions and caveats: Among CMV-associated TCR beta chains, most appeared HLA-restricted in a later analysis. Earlier findings revealed that most TCR beta V segments proved productive either about 90% or about 30% of the time.

This clone appeared a single time. What it binds is not known. Germline lookup yields CDR1 MNHNS and CDR2 SASEGT. Trimming shortened V by 0 bases and J by 0 bases, and 8 bases separated the two germline ends. The CDR3 is 16 amino acids. The origin of this receptor is a male donor in good health and CMV-seronegative. Material: PBMCs. V is TRBV6-1 and J is TRBJ1-4; no clear D. CDR3 sequence: CASSEAFVTTNEKLFF. CDR3 coding DNA: TGTGCCAGCAGTGAAGCCTTCGTTACAACTAATGAAAAACTGTTTTTT.